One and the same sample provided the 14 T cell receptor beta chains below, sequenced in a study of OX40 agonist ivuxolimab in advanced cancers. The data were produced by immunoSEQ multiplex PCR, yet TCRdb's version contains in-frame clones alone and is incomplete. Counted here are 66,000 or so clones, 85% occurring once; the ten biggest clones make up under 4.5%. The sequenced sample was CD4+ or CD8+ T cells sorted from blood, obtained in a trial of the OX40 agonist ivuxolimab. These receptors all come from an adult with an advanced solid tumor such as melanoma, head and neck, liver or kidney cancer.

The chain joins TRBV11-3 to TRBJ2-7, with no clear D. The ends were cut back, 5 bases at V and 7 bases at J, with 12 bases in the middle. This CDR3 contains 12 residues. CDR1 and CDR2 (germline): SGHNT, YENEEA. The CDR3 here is CASSMTSGEQYF. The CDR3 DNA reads TGTGCCAGCAGCATGACATCCGGAGAGCAGTACTTC.

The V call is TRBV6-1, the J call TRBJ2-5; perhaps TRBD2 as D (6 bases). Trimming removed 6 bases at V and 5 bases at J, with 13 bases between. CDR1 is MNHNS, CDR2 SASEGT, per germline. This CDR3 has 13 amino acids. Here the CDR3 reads CASSRRAGETQYF. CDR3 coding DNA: TGTGCCAGCAGCCGGAGGGCCGGGGAGACCCAGTACTTC.

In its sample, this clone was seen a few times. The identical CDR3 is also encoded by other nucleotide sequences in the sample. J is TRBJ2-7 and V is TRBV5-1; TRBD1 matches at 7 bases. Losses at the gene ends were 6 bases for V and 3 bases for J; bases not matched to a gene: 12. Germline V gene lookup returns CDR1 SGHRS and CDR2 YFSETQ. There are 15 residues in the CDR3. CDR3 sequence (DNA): TGCGCCAGCACTCATGGGGGTCAGGGGGTCTACGAGCAGTACTTC. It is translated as CASTHGGQGVYEQYF.

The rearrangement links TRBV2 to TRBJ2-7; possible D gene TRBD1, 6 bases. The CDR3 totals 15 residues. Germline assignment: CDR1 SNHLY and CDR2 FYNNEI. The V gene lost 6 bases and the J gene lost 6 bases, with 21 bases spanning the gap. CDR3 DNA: TGTGCCAGCAGCGTTACAACAGGGCCGTCGTCCGAGCAGTACTTC. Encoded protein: CASSVTTGPSSEQYF. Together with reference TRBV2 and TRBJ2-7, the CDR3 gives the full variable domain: EPEVTQTPSHQVTQMGQEVILRCVPISNHLYFYWYRQILGQKVEFLVSFYNNEISEKSEIFDDQFSVERPDGSNFTLKIRSTKLEDSAMYFCASSVTTGPSSEQYFGPGTRLTVT.

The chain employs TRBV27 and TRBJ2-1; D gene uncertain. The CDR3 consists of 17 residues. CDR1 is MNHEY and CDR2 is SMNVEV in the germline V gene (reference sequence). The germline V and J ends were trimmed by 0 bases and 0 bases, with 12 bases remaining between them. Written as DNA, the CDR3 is TGTGCCAGCAGTTTATCGACGAGGACGAGCTCCTACAATGAGCAGTTCTTC. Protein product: CASSLSTRTSSYNEQFF.

The CDR3 nucleotides are TGTGCCAGCAAACCCTCCCACGGGCCGATAACCGGGGAGCTGTTTTTT. It specifies CASKPSHGPITGELFF. The chain couples TRBV6-6 to TRBJ2-2, with unresolved D. The CDR3 consists of 16 residues. Trimming removed 7 bases from V and 5 bases from J, with 20 bases in between. The germline CDR1 and CDR2 sequences are MNHNY and SVGAGI (reference sequence).

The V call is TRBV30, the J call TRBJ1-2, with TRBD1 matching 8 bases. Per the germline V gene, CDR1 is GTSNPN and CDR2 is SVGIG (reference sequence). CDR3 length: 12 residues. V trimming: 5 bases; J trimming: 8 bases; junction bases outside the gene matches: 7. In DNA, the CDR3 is TGTGCCTGGGGCCGACAGGGGAGCGGCTACACCTTC. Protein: CAWGRQGSGYTF.

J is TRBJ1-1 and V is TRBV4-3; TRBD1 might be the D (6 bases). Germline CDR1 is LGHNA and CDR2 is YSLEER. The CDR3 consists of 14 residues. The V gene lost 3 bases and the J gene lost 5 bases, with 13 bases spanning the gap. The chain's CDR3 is CASSHTGRETEAFF. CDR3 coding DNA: TGCGCCAGCAGCCACACAGGGCGGGAAACTGAAGCTTTCTTT.

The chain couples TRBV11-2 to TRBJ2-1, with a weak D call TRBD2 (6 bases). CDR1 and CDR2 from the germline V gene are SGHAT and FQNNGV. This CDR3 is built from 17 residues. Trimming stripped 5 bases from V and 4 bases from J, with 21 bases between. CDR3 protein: CASSVYRDFNPYNEQFF. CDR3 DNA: TGTGCCAGCAGCGTATACCGGGACTTCAACCCTTACAATGAGCAGTTCTTC.

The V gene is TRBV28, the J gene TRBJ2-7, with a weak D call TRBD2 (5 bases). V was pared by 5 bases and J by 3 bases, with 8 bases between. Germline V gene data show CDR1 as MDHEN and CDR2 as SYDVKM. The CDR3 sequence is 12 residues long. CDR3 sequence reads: CASSLGDYEQYF. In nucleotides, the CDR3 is TGTGCCAGCAGTCTCGGGGACTACGAGCAGTACTTC.

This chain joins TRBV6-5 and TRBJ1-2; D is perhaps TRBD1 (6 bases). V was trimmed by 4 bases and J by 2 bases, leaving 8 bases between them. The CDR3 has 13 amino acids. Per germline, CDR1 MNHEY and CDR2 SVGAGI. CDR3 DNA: TGTGCCAGCAGTTCCGGACAGAACTATGGCTACACCTTC. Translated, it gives CASSSGQNYGYTF.

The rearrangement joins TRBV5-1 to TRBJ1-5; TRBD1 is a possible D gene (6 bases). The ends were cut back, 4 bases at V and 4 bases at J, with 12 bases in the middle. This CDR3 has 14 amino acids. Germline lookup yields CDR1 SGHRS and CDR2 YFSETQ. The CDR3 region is CASSPGAFNQPQHF. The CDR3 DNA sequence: TGCGCCAGCAGCCCAGGGGCCTTTAATCAGCCCCAGCATTTT.

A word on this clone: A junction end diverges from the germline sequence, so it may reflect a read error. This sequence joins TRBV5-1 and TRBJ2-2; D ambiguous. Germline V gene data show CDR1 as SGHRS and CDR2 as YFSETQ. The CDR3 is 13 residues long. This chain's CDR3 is CASRLGATGELFF. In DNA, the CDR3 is TGCGCCAGCAGATTGGGTGCCACCGGGGAGCTGTTTTTT.

This CDR3 reads CASSEDSLWGYTF. CDR3 coding DNA: TGTGCCAGCAGTGAAGATTCCTTATGGGGCTACACCTTC. This chain connects TRBV6-1 to TRBJ1-2; D is undetermined. Trimming shortened V by 1 base and J by 8 bases, and 11 bases separated the two germline ends. CDR1 is MNHNS, CDR2 SASEGT, per germline. The CDR3 is 13 amino acids.